A selection of T cell receptor beta chains follows, all from one sample in a study of CD8 T cells in ankylosing spondylitis. A single record per CDR3 protein comes from TCRdb applying MiXCR to the 5' RACE reads. The sample records roughly 440,000 distinct CDR3 sequences, 17% being singletons. Specimen: blood, either unsorted or a sorted T cell fraction (not recorded which). Source of these receptors: a male donor with ankylosing spondylitis. Both conserved end residues are part of each CDR3. D genes are given only for firm matches. Only part of the rows carry a size: once, few, many, or a class if the clone is expanded.

V: TRBV20-1; length: 15; J: TRBJ2-1; size: few; D: NA; DNA: TGCAGTGCCCCAGTACCGTCCGGGTCCTACAATGAGCAGTTCTTC; CDR3: CSAPVPSGSYNEQFF
V: TRBV6-2/TRBV6-3; length: 13; J: TRBJ2-1; size: few; D: TRBD2; DNA: TGTGCCAGCGATCTAATTAGCGGGGGGGCTTTGTTCTTC; CDR3: CASDLISGGALFF
V: TRBV3-1; length: 14; J: TRBJ1-1; size: NA; D: TRBD1; DNA: TGTGCCAGCAGCCCACCTGGACAGGGGAAAGAAGCTTTCTTT; CDR3: CASSPPGQGKEAFF
V: TRBV4-2; length: 15; J: TRBJ1-1; size: NA; D: TRBD1; DNA: TGTGCCAGCAGCCAAGCAGGGGGCTGGAACACTGAAGCTTTCTTT; CDR3: CASSQAGGWNTEAFF
V: TRBV4-3; length: 13; J: TRBJ1-1; size: many; D: NA; DNA: TGCGCCAGCAGCCGCCTGGGGAACACTGAAGCTTTCTTT; CDR3: CASSRLGNTEAFF
V: TRBV9; length: 16; J: TRBJ2-1; size: few; D: NA; DNA: TGTGCCAGCAGCGTGGGGGGCTTACTACGGGGGAGTGAGCAGTTCTTC; CDR3: CASSVGGLLRGSEQFF
V: TRBV7-9; length: 16; J: TRBJ2-3; size: few; D: TRBD2; DNA: TGTGCCAGCAGCTTAATGGCGGGAGGCCTCACAGATACGCAGTATTTT; CDR3: CASSLMAGGLTDTQYF
V: TRBV11-2; length: 12; J: TRBJ1-1; size: few; D: TRBD1; DNA: TGTGCCAGCAGCTGGACAGGGTTCGAAGCTTTCTTT; CDR3: CASSWTGFEAFF
V: TRBV20-1; length: 15; J: TRBJ1-4; size: NA; D: TRBD1; DNA: TGCAGTGCTGTCTCAGGGGACAGGGGATATGAAAAACTGTTTTTT; CDR3: CSAVSGDRGYEKLFF
V: TRBV19; length: 13; J: TRBJ1-1; size: many; D: NA; DNA: TGTGCCAGTAGGGGACGGCCGAACACTGAAGCTTTCTTT; CDR3: CASRGRPNTEAFF
V: TRBV20-1; length: 16; J: TRBJ2-3; size: NA; D: NA; DNA: TGCAGTGCTGGACGGGTGCGGGCTACTAGCACAGATACGCAGTATTTT; CDR3: CSAGRVRATSTDTQYF
V: TRBV7-2; length: 16; J: TRBJ2-3; size: few; D: NA; DNA: TGTGCCAGCAGCTTAGTGGTGACTAGACTCGAAGATACGCAGTATTTT; CDR3: CASSLVVTRLEDTQYF
V: TRBV5-5; length: 14; J: TRBJ1-2; size: few; D: NA; DNA: TGTGCCAGCAGCTTGGAGGTAGACTTCTATGGCTACACCTTC; CDR3: CASSLEVDFYGYTF
V: TRBV25-1; length: 15; J: TRBJ1-4; size: NA; D: NA; DNA: TGTGCCAGCAGTGAACGGGACCCCCGGTATGGTGAACTGTTTTTT; CDR3: CASSERDPRYGELFF
V: TRBV25-1; length: 12; J: TRBJ2-1; size: few; D: TRBD1; DNA: TGTGCCAGCAGTGAATGGACAGGGGAGCAGTTCTTC; CDR3: CASSEWTGEQFF
V: TRBV20-1; length: 15; J: TRBJ2-3; size: few; D: NA; DNA: TGCAGTGCAGTGAGGGGGGACGGGGCATCAGATACGCAGTATTTT; CDR3: CSAVRGDGASDTQYF
V: TRBV2; length: 15; J: TRBJ2-7; size: NA; D: NA; DNA: TGTGCCAGCAGTGAAGCGCTTGCAGGGGCGAGCGAGCAGTACTTC; CDR3: CASSEALAGASEQYF
V: TRBV27; length: 18; J: TRBJ2-6; size: NA; D: TRBD1; DNA: TGTGCCAGCAGTCCCCCCCGGGACAGGGTGGCCGGGGCCAACGTCCTGACTTTC; CDR3: CASSPPRDRVAGANVLTF
V: TRBV7-9; length: 15; J: TRBJ2-7; size: NA; D: TRBD2; DNA: TGTGCCAGCAGCCGTGGACTAGCGGCCAACTACGAGCAGTACTTC; CDR3: CASSRGLAANYEQYF
V: TRBV6-2/TRBV6-3; length: 16; J: TRBJ1-5; size: NA; D: TRBD1; DNA: TGTGCCAGCAGTTACGGAGAGGGGGCGAGCAATCAGCCCCAGCATTTT; CDR3: CASSYGEGASNQPQHF
V: TRBV6-5; length: 16; J: TRBJ1-4; size: NA; D: NA; DNA: TGTGCCAGCAGTTACTCAGGAGCCACAACTAATGAAAAACTGTTTTTT; CDR3: CASSYSGATTNEKLFF
V: TRBV6-1; length: 11; J: TRBJ2-5; size: NA; D: NA; DNA: TGTGCCAGCCGTCGGCAAGAGACCCAGTACTTC; CDR3: CASRRQETQYF
V: TRBV2; length: 14; J: TRBJ1-1; size: NA; D: NA; DNA: TGTGCCAGCAACCCGACTGGGGTTAACACTGAAGCTTTCTTT; CDR3: CASNPTGVNTEAFF
V: TRBV12-3/TRBV12-4; length: 14; J: TRBJ2-7; size: many; D: NA; DNA: TGTGCCAGCAGTCGAACCGGGACTCCGCTCGAGCAGTACTTC; CDR3: CASSRTGTPLEQYF